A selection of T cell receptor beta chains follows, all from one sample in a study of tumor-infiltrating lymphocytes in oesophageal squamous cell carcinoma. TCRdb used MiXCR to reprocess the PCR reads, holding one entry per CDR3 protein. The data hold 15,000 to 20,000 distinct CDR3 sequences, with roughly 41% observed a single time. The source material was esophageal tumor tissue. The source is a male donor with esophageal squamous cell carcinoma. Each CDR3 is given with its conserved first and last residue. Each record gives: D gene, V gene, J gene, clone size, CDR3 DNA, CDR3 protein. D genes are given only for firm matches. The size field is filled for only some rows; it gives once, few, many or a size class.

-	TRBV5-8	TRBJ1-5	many	TGTGCCAGCAGCTTATTACAGGGTTATCAGCCCCAGCATTTT	CASSLLQGYQPQHF
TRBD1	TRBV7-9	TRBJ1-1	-	TGTGCCAGCAGCCGGGACAGGCAATCCTACGAGCAGTACTTT	CASSRDRQSYEQYF
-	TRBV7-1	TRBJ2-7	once	TGTGCCAGCAGCCCATCCGGGGGCTACGAGCAGTACTTC	CASSPSGGYEQYF
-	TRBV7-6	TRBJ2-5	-	TGTGCTAGCAGCTTAGACGGAGGAGGGACCCAGTACTTC	CASSLDGGGTQYF
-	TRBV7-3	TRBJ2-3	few	TGTGCCAGCAGCTCTCCGTTAGGGACGCAGTATTTT	CASSSPLGTQYF
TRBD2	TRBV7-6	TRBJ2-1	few	TGTGCCAGCAGCTTAGTACTAGCGACCTACAATGAGCAGTTCTTC	CASSLVLATYNEQFF
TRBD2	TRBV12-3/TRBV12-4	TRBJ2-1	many	TGTGCCAGCAGTCAGCAGAAGACTAGCGGGAGGGCCCGGTCCTACAATGAGCAGTTCTTC	CASSQQKTSGRARSYNEQFF
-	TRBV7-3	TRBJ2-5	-	-	CASSLGTEIHPSTSAPGRETQYF
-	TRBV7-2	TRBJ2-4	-	-	CASSLVKPSARDPVLRF
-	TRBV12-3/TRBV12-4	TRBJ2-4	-	TGTGCCAGCAACCTCCGGCAGGGAGGCATTCAGTACTTC	CASNLRQGGIQYF
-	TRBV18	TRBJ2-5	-	TGTGCCAGCTCCCCCGGCTGGGTAACAGAGACCCAGTACTTC	CASSPGWVTETQYF
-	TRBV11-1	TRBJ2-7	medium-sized	TGTGCCAGCAGCCACTCCGGGGCGCTGTACGAGCAGTACTTC	CASSHSGALYEQYF
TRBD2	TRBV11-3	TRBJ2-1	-	TGTGCCAGCAGCTTAGAGCGGGGACTAGCCCCCTACAATGAGCAGTTCTTC	CASSLERGLAPYNEQFF
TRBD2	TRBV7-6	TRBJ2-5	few	TGTGCCAGCAGCTTTTCCGGGACTAGCGAGCCTTGGGAGACCCAGTACTTC	CASSFSGTSEPWETQYF
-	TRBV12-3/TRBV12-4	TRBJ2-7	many	TGTGCCAGCACCCTGACAGCTACCTACGAGCAGTACTTC	CASTLTATYEQYF
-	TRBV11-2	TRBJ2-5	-	TGTGCCAGCAGCTTAGCCAGGGCCACCCAAGAGACCCAGTACTTC	CASSLARATQETQYF
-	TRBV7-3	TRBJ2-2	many	TGTGCCAGCAGCTTAACTAGCGCGAACACCGGGGAGCTGTTTTTT	CASSLTSANTGELFF
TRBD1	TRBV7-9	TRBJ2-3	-	TGTGCCAGCAGCAAGACAGGGATCACAGATACGCAGTATTTT	CASSKTGITDTQYF
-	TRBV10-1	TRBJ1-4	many	TGCGCCAGCAGTGAGGGGACCGAGAATGAAAAACTGTTTTTT	CASSEGTENEKLFF
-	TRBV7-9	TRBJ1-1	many	TGTGCCAGCAGCCTATGGGGAATCAACACTGAAGCTTTCTTT	CASSLWGINTEAFF
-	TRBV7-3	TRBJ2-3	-	TGTGCCAGCAGCTTATGCGGGGGCACAGACACGCAGTATTTT	CASSLCGGTDTQYF
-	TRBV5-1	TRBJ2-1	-	TGCGCCAGTAACCGGGACGCGGCCTACAATGAGCAGTTCTTC	CASNRDAAYNEQFF
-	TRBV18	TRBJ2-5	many	TGTGCCAGCTCACCAACTGGGGGAGAGACCCAGTACTTC	CASSPTGGETQYF
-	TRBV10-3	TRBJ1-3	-	TGTGCCATCACACGGCATCGAAGCTCTGGAAACACCATATATTTT	CAITRHRSSGNTIYF
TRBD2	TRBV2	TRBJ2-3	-	TGTGCCAGCAGTGAACTAGCGGGAGTAGCAGATACGCAGTATTTT	CASSELAGVADTQYF
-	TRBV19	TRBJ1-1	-	TGTGCCAGTACCAGACGGACGTCGGGGACTGAAGCTTTCTTT	CASTRRTSGTEAFF
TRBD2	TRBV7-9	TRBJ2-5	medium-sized	TGTGCCAGCAGCTTCCCCGGGACTAGACAGGAGACCCAGTACTTC	CASSFPGTRQETQYF
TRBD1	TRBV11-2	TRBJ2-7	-	TGTGCCAGCAGCTTAGTCGGGACAGTCCAATACGAGCAGTACTTC	CASSLVGTVQYEQYF
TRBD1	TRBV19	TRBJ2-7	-	TGTGCCAGTAGTATAGGTTGGGGACAGGGCTACGAGCAGTACTTC	CASSIGWGQGYEQYF
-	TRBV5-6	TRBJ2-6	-	TGTGCCAGCAGCTTGGATCCAGGGGCGTGGGGGGCCAACGTCCTGACTTTC	CASSLDPGAWGANVLTF
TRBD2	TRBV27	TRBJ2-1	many	TGTGCCAGCAGTTTCATTGGCGGGGGGCCGAATGAGCAGTTCTTC	CASSFIGGGPNEQFF
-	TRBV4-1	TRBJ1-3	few	TGCGCCAGCAGCCTCACACAGGGCGCCGGAAACACCATATATTTT	CASSLTQGAGNTIYF
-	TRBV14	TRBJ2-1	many	TGTGCCAGCAGCAAAGGGGGAAATGAGCAGTTCTTC	CASSKGGNEQFF
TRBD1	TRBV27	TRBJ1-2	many	TGTGCCAGCAGTTTATCGGAGGGGGCTCTCTATGGCTACACCTTC	CASSLSEGALYGYTF
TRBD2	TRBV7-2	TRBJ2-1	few	TGTGCCAGCAGCCCTGGGGCGGGAGACTACAATGAGCAGTTCTTC	CASSPGAGDYNEQFF
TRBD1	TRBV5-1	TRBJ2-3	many	TGCGCCAGCTGGACAGGGGGGACAGATACGCAGTATTTT	CASWTGGTDTQYF
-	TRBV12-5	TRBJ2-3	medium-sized	TGTGCTAGTGGTTTGGTTAAGGGGGGAGTCACAGATACGCAGTATTTT	CASGLVKGGVTDTQYF
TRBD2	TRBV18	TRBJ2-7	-	TGTGCCAGCTCACCTGGGACTAGCGGGGGAGGTCGCTACGAGCAGTACTTC	CASSPGTSGGGRYEQYF
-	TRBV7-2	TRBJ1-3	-	TGTGCCAGCAGCATTAGCCCTTATGGGAGGGGTGGAAACACCATATATTTT	CASSISPYGRGGNTIYF
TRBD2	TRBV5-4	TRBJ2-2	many	TGTGCCAGCAGCTCGACTACTAGCGGGGGCACCGGGGAGCTGTTTTTT	CASSSTTSGGTGELFF
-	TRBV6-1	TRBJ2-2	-	TGTGCCACTATAGGCCCTGGGGAGCTGTTTTTT	CATIGPGELFF
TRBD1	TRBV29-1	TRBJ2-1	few	TGCAGCGTTGAAGCGACAGGGGGTAATGAGCAGTTCTTC	CSVEATGGNEQFF
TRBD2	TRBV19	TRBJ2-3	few	TGTGCCAGTAGTATAGACCACGGACTAGCGTCTAGCACAGATACGCAGTATTTT	CASSIDHGLASSTDTQYF
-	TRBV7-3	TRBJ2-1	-	TGTGCCAGCAGCTTAACAGTCCACGATGAGCAGTTCTTC	CASSLTVHDEQFF